This is a list of T cell receptor beta chains from one sample in a study of cytomegalovirus exposure and HLA in healthy donors. Here immunoSEQ multiplex PCR was the method, and the copy in TCRdb shows in-frame clones only, minus some. The table includes 150,000 to 180,000 clones, roughly 86% detected once. The sample taken for sequencing was PBMCs. These receptors originate from a human donor in good health. Both conserved end residues are part of each CDR3. A D gene is named only where the DNA matches it firmly. Size values are once, few and many counts, or a class for expanded clones, and some rows have none.

TRBJ2-1 | TRBV7-8 | TRBD2 | . | CASRNLAGAYNEQFF | TGTGCCAGCAGGAATCTAGCGGGGGCTTACAATGAGCAGTTCTTC
TRBJ2-1 | TRBV18 | TRBD1 | . | CASSPPGQGNNEQFF | TGTGCCAGCTCACCTCCGGGACAGGGGAACAATGAGCAGTTCTTC
TRBJ2-7 | TRBV19 | TRBD1 | once | CASSTNARQGMNEQYF | TGTGCCAGTAGTACGAATGCTCGACAGGGAATGAACGAGCAGTACTTC
TRBJ2-2 | TRBV9 | TRBD1 | . | CASGKQGAVTGELFF | TGTGCCAGCGGAAAACAGGGGGCGGTGACCGGGGAGCTGTTTTTT
TRBJ2-5 | TRBV7-2 | . | few | CASSPQRALGETQYF | TGTGCCAGCAGCCCTCAAAGAGCGCTCGGAGAGACCCAGTACTTC
TRBJ2-7 | TRBV11-2 | . | . | CASSLAYGASSYEQYF | TGTGCCAGCAGCTTAGCCTACGGAGCCAGCTCCTACGAGCAGTACTTC
TRBJ1-4 | TRBV6-1 | . | . | CASEKTRSEKLFF | TGTGCCAGCGAAAAAACGCGTAGTGAAAAACTGTTTTTT
TRBJ2-2 | TRBV19 | . | . | CASRAPRTQGTGELFF | TGTGCCAGTAGGGCCCCCAGGACCCAGGGTACCGGGGAGCTGTTTTTT
TRBJ2-3 | TRBV7-3 | . | . | CASSPGTPPFTQYF | TGTGCCAGCAGCCCAGGGACTCCTCCGTTCACGCAGTATTTT
TRBJ1-1 | TRBV2 | . | few | CASSPRQLRAFF | TGTGCCAGCAGTCCTCGACAGTTGCGAGCTTTCTTT